This T cell receptor beta chain stems from a study of T cell clones after liver transplantation. This CDR3 is 13 amino acids long. Germline values: CDR1 SGHVS, CDR2 FNYEAQ. Trimming took 5 bases from V and 2 from J, leaving 10 bases between them. This table comes from immunoSEQ multiplex PCR, and its TCRdb copy is limited to in-frame clones, with some not included. Of about 76,000 clones listed, 75% to 90% are singletons. The clonotype comes from a human patient who received a liver transplant. Among the T cells, some may be from the graft donor. The chain links TRBV7-6 to TRBJ2-7, with D possibly TRBD2 on 5 matching bases. Specimen: CD4+ T cells from blood, collected at the 22-month timepoint. CDR3 sequence: CASSLDLTYEQYF. CDR3 coding DNA: TGTGCCAGCAGCCTGGACTTAACCTACGAGCAGTACTTC.